Each of the 26 T cell receptor beta chains below was sequenced from the same sample in a study of cytotoxic CD8 clonotypes in ibrutinib-treated CLL. TCRdb's copy holds only in-frame clones and misses some; the assay was immunoSEQ multiplex PCR. The sample has 150,000 to 200,000 clones, 55% to 85% seen once. The specimen was PBMCs, collected after 24 months of ibrutinib treatment. The receptors stem from a human donor with chronic lymphocytic leukemia.

V and J are TRBV9 and TRBJ1-2, with D unresolved. Germline loops: CDR1 SGDLS, CDR2 YYNGEE. Deletions cut 0 bases from V and 0 bases from J, with 9 bases between. This CDR3 contains 15 residues. CDR3 in amino acids: CASSVGAESNYGYTF. CDR3 coding DNA: TGTGCCAGCAGCGTAGGTGCGGAATCTAACTATGGCTACACCTTC. Supplemented by reference TRBV9 and TRBJ1-2, the full variable domain reads DSGVTQTPKHLITATGQRVTLRCSPRSGDLSVYWYQQSLDQGLQFLIQYYNGEERAKGNILERFSAQQFPDLHSELNLSSLELGDSALYFCASSVGAESNYGYTFGSGTRLTVV.

The V call is TRBV30, the J call TRBJ2-7, with a weak D call TRBD2 (5 bases). With 7 bases removed from V and 0 bases from J, the gap between germline ends came to 16 bases. Per germline, CDR1 GTSNPN and CDR2 SVGIG (reference sequence). This CDR3 is 14 amino acids long. This CDR3 reads CASLARRSSYEQYF. In DNA form, the CDR3 reads TGTGCCTCCTTAGCGCGCAGGAGCTCCTACGAGCAGTACTTC.

This clone was seen only once. The chain employs TRBV29-1 and TRBJ1-1; TRBD1 matches 7 bases. The CDR3 runs 13 residues. Unmatched junction bases numbered 8, after V lost 6 bases and J lost 4 bases. Germline CDR1 and CDR2: SQVTM and ANQGSEA. The CDR3 bases are TGCAGCGTCGCAGGGGGTTCAGGCACTGAAGCTTTCTTT. Translation: CSVAGGSGTEAFF.

This clone was observed a few times. Within the sample, other DNA sequences also encode this same CDR3. The genes are TRBV19 and TRBJ2-7; 9 bases map to TRBD2. J was trimmed by 4 bases and V by 3 bases; bases with no gene match: 1. CDR3 length: 13 amino acids. Germline CDR1 is LNHDA and CDR2 is SQIVND (reference sequence). This chain's CDR3 is CASSIGLAYEQYF. CDR3 DNA sequence: TGTGCCAGTAGTATTGGACTAGCGTACGAGCAGTACTTC.

The V gene is TRBV7-9, the J gene TRBJ1-1; D not resolved. The CDR3 extends over 15 amino acids. Germline CDR1 SEHNR, CDR2 FQNEAQ (reference sequence). The V gene lost 1 base and the J gene lost 1 base, with 10 bases spanning the gap. CDR3 in DNA: TGTGCCAGCAGCTTAGGGAGGGCGGGGAACACTGAAGCTTTCTTT. Protein product: CASSLGRAGNTEAFF. The full variable domain, rest sourced from reference TRBV7-9 and TRBJ1-1, is DTGVSQNPRHKITKRGQNVTFRCDPISEHNRLYWYRQTLGQGPEFLTYFQNEAQLEKSRLLSDRFSAERPKGSFSTLEIQRTEQGDSAMYLCASSLGRAGNTEAFFGQGTRLTVV.

This clone was seen more than once but under ten times. The V and J genes are TRBV19 and TRBJ1-5; 11 nucleotides agree with TRBD1. V lost 6 bases to trimming and J lost 3 bases; unmatched junction nucleotides: 4. The CDR3 is 15 residues long. Looked up from germline, CDR1 is LNHDA and CDR2 is SQIVND (reference sequence). The CDR3 reads CASRPDRGPNQPQHF. CDR3 nucleotide sequence: TGTGCCAGTAGACCGGACAGGGGGCCCAATCAGCCCCAGCATTTT.

The chain combines TRBV7-3 with TRBJ2-3, with 10 bases that match TRBD1. This CDR3 is built from 12 residues. V shed 4 bases, J shed 9 bases, and the junction held 1 base outside the gene matches. Germline CDR1 reads SGHTA; CDR2 reads FQGTGA. In DNA form, the CDR3 reads TGTGCCAGCAGCTGGACAGGGGGAACGCAGTATTTT. Encoded protein: CASSWTGGTQYF.

The genes are TRBV5-4 and TRBJ2-5, with a possible D match to TRBD2 (5 bases). Germline loops: CDR1 SGHNT, CDR2 YYREEE (reference sequence). V was trimmed by 4 bases and J by 0 bases, leaving 10 bases between them. The CDR3 runs 14 residues. This chain's CDR3 is CASSARRYQETQYF. In DNA form, the CDR3 reads TGTGCCAGCAGCGCCCGGAGGTACCAAGAGACCCAGTACTTC.

The CDR3 sequence is CASSERPGPSYEQYF. The CDR3 nucleotides are TGTGCCAGCAGTGAAAGACCGGGTCCCTCCTACGAGCAGTACTTC. The chain is built from TRBV2 and TRBJ2-7; D call uncertain. Germline V gene data show CDR1 as SNHLY and CDR2 as FYNNEI. The CDR3 consists of 15 residues. With 2 bases removed from V and 0 bases from J, the gap between germline ends came to 11 bases.

The genes are TRBV14 and TRBJ2-2; 7 positions match TRBD1. Germline V lookup: CDR1 SGHDN, CDR2 FVKESK. J lost 3 bases, V lost 6 bases, and 10 bases had no gene match. The CDR3 length is 16 residues. The CDR3 protein is CASRRTGVLDTGELFF. Here the CDR3 DNA reads TGTGCCAGCAGGCGAACAGGGGTTTTGGACACCGGGGAGCTGTTTTTT.

The chain carries TRBV6-5 and TRBJ1-2; 7 bases line up with TRBD1. Germline CDR1 MNHEY, CDR2 SVGAGI. The CDR3 loop spans 15 amino acids. V gave up 6 bases and J gave up 5 bases; unmatched junction bases: 12. CDR3 DNA: TGTGCCAGCAGCATGGGACCGGGACAGATATATGGCTACACCTTC. Residues: CASSMGPGQIYGYTF.

The V and J genes are TRBV4-2 and TRBJ2-2; 8 bases align to TRBD2. This CDR3 has 16 residues. Trimming at V came to 2 bases and at J to 7 bases, leaving 9 bases not matched to a gene. CDR1 and CDR2 (germline): LGHNA, YNFKEQ. CDR3 coding DNA: TGTGCCAGCAGCCAACCGGGGGGGCCGTTGGTCGGGGAGCTGTTTTTT. Its translation: CASSQPGGPLVGELFF.

The V and J genes are TRBV28 and TRBJ2-1; D could derive from TRBD1 or TRBD2 (7 bases each). The CDR3 spans 16 residues. Trimming removed 5 bases at V and 9 bases at J, with 23 bases between. Germline CDR1 is MDHEN and CDR2 is SYDVKM. The CDR3 coding sequence is TGTGCCAGCAGTCTGACAGGGAGCGGGAACCAGCGTGAGCAGTTCTTC. It translates to CASSLTGSGNQREQFF. The complete variable domain, with remaining parts taken from reference TRBV28 and TRBJ2-1, reads DVKVTQSSRYLVKRTGEKVFLECVQDMDHENMFWYRQDPGLGLRLIYFSYDVKMKEKGDIPEGYSVSREKKERFSLILESASTNQTSMYLCASSLTGSGNQREQFFGPGTRLTVL.

This clone occurred a few times. The J gene is TRBJ1-2, the V gene TRBV27; 8 bases are a match to TRBD1. Looked up from germline, CDR1 is MNHEY and CDR2 is SMNVEV (reference sequence). Trimming removed 3 bases from V and 7 bases from J; junction bases left unmatched: 7. The CDR3 is made up of 14 amino acids. For the CDR3, the DNA is TGTGCCAGCAGTTTCCGCCAGGGGGCTCGTGGCTACACCTTC. It translates to CASSFRQGARGYTF.

The chain couples TRBV29-1 to TRBJ2-3, with 7 bases fitting TRBD2. Germline CDR1 is SQVTM and CDR2 is ANQGSEA. V shed 4 bases, J shed 3 bases, and the junction held 7 bases outside the gene matches. This CDR3 spans 14 amino acids. The CDR3 protein is CSVARAGSTDTQYF. The CDR3 nucleotides read TGCAGCGTTGCTAGAGCGGGGTCAACAGATACGCAGTATTTT.

The chain couples TRBV7-3 to TRBJ2-4; D is perhaps TRBD2 (6 bases). Between the trimmed V and J ends, which lost 5 bases and 0 bases, there was a span of 11 bases. The CDR3 totals 15 residues. Germline values: CDR1 SGHTA, CDR2 FQGTGA. As DNA, the CDR3 is TGTGCCAGCAGCCCCGGAGGGGTAGCCAAAAACATTCAGTACTTC. Translating it yields CASSPGGVAKNIQYF.

V usage is TRBV7-8 and J usage is TRBJ1-1; D gene unclear. Trimming removed 5 bases at V and 0 bases at J, with 13 bases between. The CDR3 length is 15 residues. Per the germline V gene, CDR1 is SGHVS and CDR2 is FQNEAQ. The CDR3 sequence: CASSPFGGLNTEAFF. For the CDR3, the DNA is TGTGCCAGCAGCCCCTTCGGCGGCTTGAACACTGAAGCTTTCTTT.

The gene calls are TRBV2 and TRBJ2-1; weak D call: TRBD2 (6 bases). Trimming stripped 7 bases from V and 9 bases from J, with 16 bases between. The CDR3 extends over 13 amino acids. Per the germline V gene, CDR1 is SNHLY and CDR2 is FYNNEI. CDR3: CASIVGTAAEQFF. CDR3 DNA: TGTGCCAGCATAGTCGGGACTGCGGCTGAGCAGTTCTTC.

The chain is built from TRBV27 and TRBJ1-2, with 8 bases that match TRBD1. V lost 6 bases, J lost 8 bases, and 5 bases stayed unmatched. The CDR3 spans 12 residues. Germline CDR1 reads MNHEY; CDR2 reads SMNVEV (reference sequence). The CDR3 region has the DNA TGTGCCAGCAGATTCCCAGGGGGCGGCTACACCTTC. Translation gives CASRFPGGGYTF.

The chain links TRBV19 to TRBJ2-5; 10 nucleotides line up with TRBD1. From germline, CDR1 is LNHDA and CDR2 SQIVND (reference sequence). The CDR3 totals 15 residues. V shed 1 base, J shed 4 bases, and the junction held 3 bases outside the gene matches. The CDR3 protein is CASSIGRTGGETQYF. The CDR3 DNA follows: TGTGCCAGTAGTATAGGGAGGACAGGGGGAGAGACCCAGTACTTC.

About this clone itself: The identical CDR3 is also encoded by other nucleotide sequences in the sample. The chain has TRBV5-4 and TRBJ2-7, with D perhaps TRBD2 (6 bases). The CDR3 consists of 15 residues. V lost 4 bases, J lost 4 bases, and 18 bases lay in between. Germline CDR1 is SGHNT and CDR2 is YYREEE (reference sequence). This chain's CDR3 is CASSNPGLSTYEQYF. CDR3 nucleotides: TGTGCCAGCAGCAACCCGGGACTCAGCACTTACGAGCAGTACTTC. The complete variable domain, with remaining parts taken from reference TRBV5-4 and TRBJ2-7, reads ETGVTQSPTHLIKTRGQQVTLRCSSQSGHNTVSWYQQALGQGPQFIFQYYREEENGRGNFPPRFSGLQFPNYSSELNVNALELDDSALYLCASSNPGLSTYEQYFGPGTRLTVT.

The chain combines TRBV28 with TRBJ2-1; no clear D. V shed 2 bases and J shed 4 bases, with 6 bases lying between them. This CDR3 comprises 13 residues. The germline V gene has CDR1 MDHEN and CDR2 SYDVKM. CDR3 in DNA: TGTGCCAGCAGTTTAAGAGAGTACAATGAGCAGTTCTTC. As protein: CASSLREYNEQFF.

The chain couples TRBV9 to TRBJ2-2, with 8 bases lining up with TRBD2. CDR3 length equals 17 residues. Germline CDR1 SGDLS, CDR2 YYNGEE. The trim removed 2 bases at V and 2 bases at J, leaving 8 bases unmatched. The CDR3 sequence is CASSVGSGRVNTGELFF. CDR3 DNA sequence: TGTGCCAGCAGCGTGGGGAGCGGGAGAGTAAACACCGGGGAGCTGTTTTTT. Complete variable domain (other parts from reference TRBV9 and TRBJ2-2): DSGVTQTPKHLITATGQRVTLRCSPRSGDLSVYWYQQSLDQGLQFLIQYYNGEERAKGNILERFSAQQFPDLHSELNLSSLELGDSALYFCASSVGSGRVNTGELFFGEGSRLTVL.

The V gene is TRBV19, the J gene TRBJ2-3; tentative D call: TRBD1 (5 bases). The CDR3 sequence is 14 residues long. V was trimmed by 2 bases and J by 4 bases, leaving 10 bases between them. Germline loops: CDR1 LNHDA, CDR2 SQIVND (reference sequence). CDR3: CASSIRRAADTQYF. Here the CDR3 DNA reads TGTGCCAGTAGTATACGCAGGGCGGCAGATACGCAGTATTTT.

The chain joins TRBV5-8 to TRBJ2-7, with a tentative D call TRBD1 (6 bases). CDR3 size: 14 residues. V lost 0 bases, J lost 1 base, and 8 bases lay in between. Germline assignment: CDR1 SGHTS and CDR2 YDEGEE. CDR3 loop: CASSLGQASYEQYF. CDR3 coding DNA: TGTGCCAGCAGCTTGGGACAGGCTTCCTACGAGCAGTACTTC.

V and J are TRBV5-6 and TRBJ2-7, with TRBD1 identical over 7 bases. The CDR3 contains 14 residues. The ends lost 0 bases at V and 5 bases at J; junction bases unmatched: 5. The germline V gene encodes CDR1 SGHDT and CDR2 YYEEEE. CDR3 sequence reads: CASSLGQGSHEQYF. DNA of the CDR3: TGTGCCAGCAGCTTGGGACAGGGTAGCCACGAGCAGTACTTC.